Below, 27 T cell receptor beta chains from the same sample are listed, as sequenced in a study of T cells in Graves' hyperthyroidism and ophthalmopathy. There were TCR beta CDR3 regions amplified from RNA transcripts. The primer set for the first-round RT-PCR of the TCR CDR3 was HTBI. TCRdb reprocessed the multiplex PCR reads via MiXCR and lists one record per CDR3 protein. The sample includes approximately 520,000 distinct CDR3 sequences, 24% seen only once; the top ten take roughly 10%. What was sequenced was blood. The receptors stem from a woman aged 30 to 39 with Graves' ophthalmopathy.

This chain links TRBV12-3 or TRBV12-4 with TRBJ2-4, with 7 bases fitting TRBD1. The V gene end was trimmed by 4 bases and the J gene end by 6 bases; junction bases not matched to a gene: 6. CDR3 length: 14 residues. This chain's CDR3 is CASSSAGGTNIQYF. CDR3 DNA sequence: TGTGCCAGCAGTTCGGCAGGGGGTACAAACATTCAGTACTTC.

This clonotype was counted at least ten times. J is TRBJ1-1 and V is TRBV6-1, with TRBD1 identical over 7 bases. The CDR3 contains 14 residues. Per germline, CDR1 MNHNS and CDR2 SASEGT. Trimming cost V 5 bases and J 3 bases; bases outside gene matches: 6. The CDR3, as DNA: TGTGCCAGCAGTCCATGGACAGGTTACACTGAAGCTTTCTTT. Translation: CASSPWTGYTEAFF.

This clonotype was observed many times. This sequence joins TRBV20-1 and TRBJ1-1; D gene ambiguous. Trimming pared 0 bases from V and 1 base from J, leaving 9 bases between. Per germline, CDR1 DFQATT and CDR2 SNEGSKA (reference sequence). The CDR3 extends over 14 amino acids. The CDR3 DNA is TGCAGTGCTAGAGATGGGCGTAGGAACACTGAAGCTTTCTTT. Translated: CSARDGRRNTEAFF.

This clonotype occurred many times. CDR3 nucleotide sequence: TGTGCCAGCACCCCCCCCACAGGGGCCGACACTGAAGCTTTCTTT. It encodes CASTPPTGADTEAFF. V is TRBV12-3 or TRBV12-4 and J is TRBJ1-1; 7 positions agree with TRBD1. V shed 7 bases and J 3 bases; nucleotides not matched to a gene: 11. This CDR3 has 15 residues.

The table lists this clonotype with many counts. The chain joins TRBV6-5 to TRBJ1-1, with D possibly TRBD1 on 5 matching bases. Germline values: CDR1 MNHEY, CDR2 SVGAGI. V lost 2 bases and J 1 base, leaving 17 bases between the germline ends. This CDR3 comprises 17 residues. CDR3 in amino acids: CASSYRLGGVPNTEAFF. The CDR3 nucleotides are TGTGCCAGCAGTTACAGACTCGGGGGTGTACCGAACACTGAAGCTTTCTTT.

The chain carries TRBV11-2 and TRBJ1-1, with a weak D call TRBD1 (6 bases). CDR3 length: 14 residues. Germline lookup yields CDR1 SGHAT and CDR2 FQNNGV. The V end lost 2 bases, the J end lost 7 bases, and 14 bases lay between the germline ends. CDR3 amino acids: CASSLIRGRNEAFF. The CDR3 nucleotides read TGTGCCAGCAGCTTAATTAGGGGGAGAAATGAAGCTTTCTTT.

This clonotype was detected once. The rearrangement joins TRBV6-2 or TRBV6-3 to TRBJ2-3; the D gene is possibly TRBD1 (6 bases). The end of the DNA aligns better with TRBJ1-5, so the J call may be wrong. The CDR3 is 14 amino acids. The V gene's germline CDR1 is MNHEY and CDR2 SVGEGT. CDR3 nucleotide sequence: TGTGCCAGCAGTTACGGGGGCGGCGCAGATACGCAGCATTTT. Protein product: CASSYGGGADTQHF.

This clonotype was counted many times. This sequence joins TRBV6-1 and TRBJ1-5; tentative D call: TRBD1 (6 bases). From germline, CDR1 is MNHNS and CDR2 SASEGT. Trimming stripped 0 bases from V and 4 bases from J, with 13 bases between. The CDR3 totals 16 residues. CDR3 nucleotide sequence: TGTGCCAGCAGTGAAGCATTCGGGACAACTAATCAGCCCCAGCATTTT. It yields the protein CASSEAFGTTNQPQHF.

This clonotype has a count of ten or more. The chain has TRBV28 and TRBJ2-7; possibly TRBD1 for D (6 bases). The CDR3 extends over 16 amino acids. Trimming removed 6 bases from V and 3 bases from J, with 21 bases in between. In germline, CDR1 is MDHEN, CDR2 SYDVKM. The CDR3 DNA reads TGTGCCAGCAGGCCCCCGAACAGGGAATTCCTCTACGAGCAGTACTTC. Its protein is CASRPPNREFLYEQYF.

This clonotype was recorded once. It is likely a read error, because the conserved phenylalanine at the end of the CDR3 is missing. The DNA is omitted, as the CDR3 cannot be located on it reliably, and the CDR3 follows TCRdb's listing. The rearrangement links TRBV3-1 to TRBJ2-2; the table's D call of TRBD1 was not tested on the DNA. The CDR3 is 16 amino acids in total, end residues counted. The germline V gene has CDR1 LGHDT and CDR2 YNNKEL (reference sequence). The CDR3 here is CASSLSRGAGTGELCL.

About this clonotype itself: Just one base apart from a much larger clone, this may be a read error. The J gene is TRBJ1-2, the V gene TRBV5-4, with TRBD1 matching over 7 bases. Unmatched junction bases numbered 6, after V lost 4 bases and J lost 0 bases. The CDR3 is 15 residues long. Germline CDR1 reads SGHNT; CDR2 reads YYREEE (reference sequence). CDR3 coding DNA: TGTGCCAGCAGCCTAGACAGGGCTTCTAACTATGGCTACACCTTC. This sequence encodes CASSLDRASNYGYTF.

The chain joins TRBV12-3 or TRBV12-4 to TRBJ1-6; TRBD1 agrees at 9 bases. J was trimmed by 10 bases and V by 7 bases; bases with no gene match: 8. The length of the CDR3 is 14 residues. CDR3 sequence: CASTPGQGDSPLHF. CDR3 nucleotides: TGTGCCAGCACCCCGGGACAGGGCGACTCACCCCTCCACTTT.

This clonotype was seen at least ten times. V and J are TRBV6-1 and TRBJ2-5; D ambiguous. The CDR3 consists of 12 residues. V was trimmed by 0 bases and J by 5 bases, leaving 4 bases between them. CDR1 and CDR2 from the germline V gene are MNHNS and SASEGT. CDR3 loop: CASSEAVETQYF. DNA for the CDR3: TGTGCCAGCAGTGAAGCGGTCGAGACCCAGTACTTC.

This clonotype was seen repeatedly, ten times or more. J is TRBJ1-1 and V is TRBV27; D is unclear. Trimming pared 5 bases from V and 0 bases from J, leaving 10 bases between. The germline V gene has CDR1 MNHEY and CDR2 SMNVEV (reference sequence). CDR3 size: 14 residues. CDR3 DNA: TGTGCCAGCAGTGGAGGGCACATGAACACTGAAGCTTTCTTT. Residues: CASSGGHMNTEAFF.

This clonotype was seen ten or more times. The J gene is TRBJ2-2, the V gene TRBV7-3; no definite D call. CDR1 and CDR2 (germline): SGHTA, FQGTGA. Trimming pared 1 base from V and 6 bases from J, leaving 12 bases between. This CDR3 is 15 amino acids long. CDR3 nucleotides: TGTGCCAGCAGCTTAAGTGGGGTGGTAGCCGGGGAGCTGTTTTTT. Translating gives CASSLSGVVAGELFF.

A note on this clonotype: It may be a read error: a sequence one base away is much more abundant. This rearrangement joins TRBV12-3 or TRBV12-4 to TRBJ2-4; a weak D match, TRBD2 (6 bases). The CDR3 has 14 amino acids. Trimming took off 4 bases at V and 8 bases at J, with 15 bases between the two ends. The CDR3 DNA is TGTGCCAGCAGTTCAGAACTAGCCTACCACATTCAGTACTTC. Its translation is CASSSELAYHIQYF.

V and J are TRBV9 and TRBJ2-7; possible D gene TRBD2, 6 bases. The germline CDR1 and CDR2 sequences are SGDLS and YYNGEE. The V and J ends lost 3 bases and 4 bases respectively, with 23 bases between them. The CDR3 is made up of 17 amino acids. CDR3 loop: CASSGGLGPSGDYEQYF. CDR3 in DNA: TGTGCCAGCAGCGGGGGACTGGGGCCTAGTGGTGATTACGAGCAGTACTTC.

This clonotype was detected only a few times. The genes are TRBV6-1 and TRBJ2-7; D is possibly TRBD1 or TRBD2 (6 bases each). This CDR3 spans 15 amino acids. V lost 8 bases to trimming and J lost 2 bases, with 19 bases between them. Germline V gene lookup returns CDR1 MNHNS and CDR2 SASEGT. The CDR3 nucleotides read TGTGCCAGCTCCCGGGGGTCAGGGGCCGCCTACGAGCAGTACTTC. It translates to CASSRGSGAAYEQYF.

The chain has TRBV6-1 and TRBJ2-2; 12 nucleotides match TRBD1. V dropped 6 bases and J dropped 8; count of bases not matched to a gene: 7. The CDR3 is made up of 15 amino acids. Germline V gene sequence: CDR1 MNHNS, CDR2 SASEGT. CDR3 region: CASRPGQGASGELFF. CDR3 sequence (DNA): TGTGCCAGCAGACCGGGACAGGGGGCGTCGGGGGAGCTGTTTTTT.

This clonotype was observed many times. This chain joins TRBV11-1 and TRBJ1-2; 8 bases agree with TRBD1. Germline V gives CDR1 SGHAT, CDR2 FQDESV (reference sequence). The V segment lost 0 bases and the J segment 3 bases; nucleotides outside the gene matches: 3. This CDR3 has 15 residues. The CDR3 reads CASSLAAGQDYGYTF. In DNA, the CDR3 is TGTGCCAGCAGCTTAGCCGCGGGACAGGACTATGGCTACACCTTC.

This clonotype was seen many times. The J gene is TRBJ2-7, the V gene TRBV6-1, with 7 bases fitting TRBD1. There are 13 residues in the CDR3. Germline values: CDR1 MNHNS, CDR2 SASEGT. V trimming: 6 bases; J trimming: 2 bases; junction bases outside the gene matches: 4. The CDR3 DNA reads TGTGCCAGCAGGTGGGACAGCACCTACGAGCAGTACTTC. Translating gives CASRWDSTYEQYF.

This clonotype has at least ten counts. The chain couples TRBV2 to TRBJ2-5; possibly TRBD2 for D (5 bases). V was trimmed by 4 bases and J by 5 bases, leaving 14 bases between them. There are 14 residues in the CDR3. In germline, CDR1 is SNHLY, CDR2 FYNNEI. Here the CDR3 reads CASSAAAGAETQYF. DNA for the CDR3: TGTGCCAGCAGTGCCGCGGCGGGCGCGGAGACCCAGTACTTC.

This clonotype was counted at least ten times. V is TRBV20-1 and J is TRBJ2-7; tentative D call: TRBD1 (5 bases). There are 15 residues in the CDR3. The V end lost 7 bases, the J end lost 2 bases, and 21 bases lay between the germline ends. Germline V gene data show CDR1 as DFQATT and CDR2 as SNEGSKA (reference sequence). CDR3 nucleotide sequence: TGCAGTGGGCGACTTACTACAGGATTTGCCTACGAGCAGTACTTC. This gives the protein CSGRLTTGFAYEQYF.

The V gene is TRBV12-3 or TRBV12-4, the J gene TRBJ2-5; perhaps TRBD2 as D (5 bases). V lost 4 bases and J lost 7, with 10 bases in between. CDR3 length: 12 amino acids. The CDR3 here is CASSYGETTQYF. Written as DNA, the CDR3 is TGTGCCAGCAGTTACGGGGAAACGACCCAGTACTTC.

The gene calls are TRBV10-3 and TRBJ1-2; a weak D match, TRBD1 (6 bases). The CDR3 runs to 14 residues. The germline gives CDR1 ENHRY, CDR2 SYGVKD. The V end lost 4 bases, the J end lost 5 bases, and 14 bases lay between the germline ends. The CDR3 bases are TGTGCCATCAGTGTTGAGGGGGTGGCTTATGGCTACACCTTC. This encodes CAISVEGVAYGYTF.

This clonotype was found many times. This sequence joins TRBV29-1 and TRBJ2-7; TRBD1 matches 9 bases. CDR1 and CDR2 from the germline V gene are SQVTM and ANQGSEA. J lost 4 bases, V lost 6 bases, and 7 bases had no gene match. The CDR3 sequence is 13 residues long. CDR3 nucleotides: TGCAGCGTCATGGACAGGGGTGGATACGAGCAGTACTTC. It translates to CSVMDRGGYEQYF.

This clonotype occurred many times. The rearrangement uses TRBV20-1 and TRBJ1-5; D call uncertain. CDR1 and CDR2 from the germline V gene are DFQATT and SNEGSKA (reference sequence). This CDR3 contains 16 residues. The V end was cut by 4 bases, the J end by 6 bases, with 22 bases between. The CDR3 spells CSAMTSSEPLSQPQHF. CDR3 sequence (DNA): TGCAGTGCTATGACTAGTTCGGAACCGTTGAGTCAGCCCCAGCATTTT.